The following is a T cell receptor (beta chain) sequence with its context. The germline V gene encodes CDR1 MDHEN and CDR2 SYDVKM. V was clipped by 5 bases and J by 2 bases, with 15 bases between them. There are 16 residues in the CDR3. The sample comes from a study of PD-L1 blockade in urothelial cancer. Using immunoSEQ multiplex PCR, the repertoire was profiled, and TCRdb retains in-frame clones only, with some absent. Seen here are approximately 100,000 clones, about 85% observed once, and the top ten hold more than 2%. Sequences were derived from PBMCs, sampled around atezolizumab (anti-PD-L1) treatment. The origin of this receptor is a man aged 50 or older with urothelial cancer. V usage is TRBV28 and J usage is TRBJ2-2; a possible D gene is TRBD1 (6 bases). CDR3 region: CASSLRTDANTGELFF. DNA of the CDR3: TGTGCCAGCAGTCTCAGGACAGACGCTAACACCGGGGAGCTGTTTTTT.